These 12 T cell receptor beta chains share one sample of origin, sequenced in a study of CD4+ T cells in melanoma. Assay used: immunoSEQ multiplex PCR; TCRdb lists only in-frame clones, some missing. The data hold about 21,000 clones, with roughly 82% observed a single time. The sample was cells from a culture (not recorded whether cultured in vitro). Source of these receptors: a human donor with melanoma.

The CDR3 sequence: CASGLGRNTEAFF. The CDR3 DNA sequence: TGTGCTAGTGGTTTGGGTCGGAACACTGAAGCTTTCTTT. The rearrangement joins TRBV12-5 to TRBJ1-1; D gene uncertain. CDR3 length: 13 residues. The V end was cut by 1 base, the J end by 1 base, with 4 bases between. Germline V gene lookup returns CDR1 LGHNT and CDR2 FRNRAP. The full variable domain, rest sourced from reference TRBV12-5 and TRBJ1-1, is DARVTQTPRHKVTEMGQEVTMRCQPILGHNTVFWYRQTMMQGLELLAYFRNRAPLDDSGMPKDRFSAEMPDATLATLKIQPSEPRDSAVYFCASGLGRNTEAFFGQGTRLTVV.

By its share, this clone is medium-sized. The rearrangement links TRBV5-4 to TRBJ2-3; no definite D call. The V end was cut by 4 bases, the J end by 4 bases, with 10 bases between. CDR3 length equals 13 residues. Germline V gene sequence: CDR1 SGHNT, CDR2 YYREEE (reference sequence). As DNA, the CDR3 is TGTGCCAGCAGCCGCACTTCACCAGATACGCAGTATTTT. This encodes CASSRTSPDTQYF.

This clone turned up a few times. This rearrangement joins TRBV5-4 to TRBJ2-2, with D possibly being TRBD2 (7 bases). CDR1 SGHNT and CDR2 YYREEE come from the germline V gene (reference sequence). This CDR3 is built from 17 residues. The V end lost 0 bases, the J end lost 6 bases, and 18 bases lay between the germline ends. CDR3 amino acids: CASSLGGGGNYPGELFF. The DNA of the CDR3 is TGTGCCAGCAGCTTGGGCGGCGGGGGCAATTACCCCGGGGAGCTGTTTTTT.

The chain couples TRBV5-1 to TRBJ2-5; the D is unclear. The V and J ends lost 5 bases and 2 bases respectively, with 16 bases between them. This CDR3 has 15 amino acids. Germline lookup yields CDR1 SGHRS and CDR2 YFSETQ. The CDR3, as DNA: TGCGCCAGCAGTAAGCAACCTACCACACAAGAGACCCAGTACTTC. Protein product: CASSKQPTTQETQYF.

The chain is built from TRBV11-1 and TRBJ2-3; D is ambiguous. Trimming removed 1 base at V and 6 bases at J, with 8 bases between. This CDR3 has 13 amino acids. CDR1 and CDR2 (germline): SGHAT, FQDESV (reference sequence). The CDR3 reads CASSLGGSDTQYF. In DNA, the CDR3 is TGTGCCAGCAGCTTAGGAGGTAGCGATACGCAGTATTTT.

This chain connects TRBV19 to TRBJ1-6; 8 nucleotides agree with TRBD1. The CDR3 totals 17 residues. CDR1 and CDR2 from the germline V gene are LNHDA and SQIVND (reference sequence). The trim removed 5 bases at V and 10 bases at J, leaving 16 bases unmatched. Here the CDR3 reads CASSEQLRTGTRSPLHF. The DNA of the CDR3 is TGTGCCAGTAGTGAACAACTAAGGACAGGGACGCGCTCACCCCTCCACTTT.

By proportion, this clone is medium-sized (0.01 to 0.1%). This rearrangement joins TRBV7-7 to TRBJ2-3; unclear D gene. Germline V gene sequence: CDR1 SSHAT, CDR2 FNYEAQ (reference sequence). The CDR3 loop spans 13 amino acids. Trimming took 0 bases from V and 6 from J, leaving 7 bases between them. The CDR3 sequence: CASSLARRDTQYF. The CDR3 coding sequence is TGTGCCAGCAGCTTAGCGCGAAGGGATACGCAGTATTTT.

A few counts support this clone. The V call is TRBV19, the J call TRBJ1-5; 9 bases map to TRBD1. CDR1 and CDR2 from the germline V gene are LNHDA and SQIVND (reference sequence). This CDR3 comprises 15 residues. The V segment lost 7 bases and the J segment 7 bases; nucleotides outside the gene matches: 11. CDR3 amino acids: CASIPGQGVLQPQHF. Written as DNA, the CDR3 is TGTGCCAGTATACCGGGACAGGGCGTCTTGCAGCCCCAGCATTTT.

The CDR3 DNA is TGTGCCAGCATGGGGCAGGGGGCGAGGTATGGCTACACCTTC. It is translated as CASMGQGARYGYTF. This chain connects TRBV25-1 to TRBJ1-2; 8 bases agree with TRBD1. CDR1 and CDR2 from the germline V gene are MGHDK and SYGVNS. Trimming at V came to 7 bases and at J to 5 bases, leaving 9 bases not matched to a gene. The CDR3 has 14 amino acids.

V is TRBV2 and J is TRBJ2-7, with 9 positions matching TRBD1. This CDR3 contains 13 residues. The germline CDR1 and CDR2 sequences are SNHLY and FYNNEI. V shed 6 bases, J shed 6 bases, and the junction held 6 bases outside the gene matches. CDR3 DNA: TGTGCCAGCAGCCGACAGGGGGTGAGCGAGCAGTACTTC. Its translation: CASSRQGVSEQYF.

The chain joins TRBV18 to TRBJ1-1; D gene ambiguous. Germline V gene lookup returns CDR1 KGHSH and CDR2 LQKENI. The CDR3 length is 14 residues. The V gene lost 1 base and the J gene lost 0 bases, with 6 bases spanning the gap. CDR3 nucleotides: TGTGCCAGCTCACCACTCCCCATGAACACTGAAGCTTTCTTT. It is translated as CASSPLPMNTEAFF.

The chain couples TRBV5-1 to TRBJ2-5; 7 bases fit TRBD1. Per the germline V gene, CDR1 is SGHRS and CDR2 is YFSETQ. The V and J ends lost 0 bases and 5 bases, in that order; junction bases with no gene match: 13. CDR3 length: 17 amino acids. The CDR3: CASSLENVFRGSETQYF. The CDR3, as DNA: TGCGCCAGCAGCTTGGAAAATGTATTCAGGGGGTCGGAGACCCAGTACTTC.